The 13 T cell receptor beta chains presented below share a single source sample, sequenced in a study of cytomegalovirus exposure and HLA in healthy donors. The PCR employed 60 Vbeta primers together with 13 Jbeta primers. Only in-frame clones appear in the TCRdb table, and some are missing; sequencing was by immunoSEQ multiplex PCR. The table has about 130,000 clones, approximately 75% seen once. Sequencing input: PBMCs. These receptors originate from a man aged 25-45 years in good health and CMV-seronegative.

The chain recombines TRBV6-6 with TRBJ1-1; weak D call: TRBD1 (6 bases). The V gene's germline CDR1 is MNHNY and CDR2 SVGAGI (reference sequence). CDR3 length: 13 amino acids. Trimming stripped 4 bases from V and 4 bases from J, with 10 bases between. The CDR3 DNA sequence: TGTGCCAGCAGTTCAACAGGGTCCACTGAAGCTTTCTTT. It translates to CASSSTGSTEAFF.

The chain carries TRBV6-6 and TRBJ1-2; D unresolved. Germline V gene data show CDR1 as MNHNY and CDR2 as SVGAGI (reference sequence). Trimming removed 7 bases at V and 5 bases at J, with 8 bases between. The CDR3 runs to 11 residues. Here the CDR3 DNA reads TGTGCCAGCACCAGACTTTATGGCTACACCTTC. This codes for CASTRLYGYTF.

As concerns this clone: One end of the junction fails to match germline, which may point to a read error. This sequence joins TRBV6-5 and TRBJ1-2, with 12 bases lining up with TRBD1. This CDR3 is built from 15 residues. Germline V gene lookup returns CDR1 MNHEY and CDR2 SVGAGI. CDR3 nucleotide sequence: TGTGCCATCAGTGTAACGGGACAGGGGGCAAGTGGCTACACCTTC. Protein product: CAISVTGQGASGYTF.

The gene calls are TRBV21-1 and TRBJ2-1; the table calls TRBD1, which could not be checked here. TRBV21-1 is given as a pseudogene. This CDR3 contains 19 residues. In DNA, the CDR3 is TGTGCCAGCAGCAAAGCGTTCAGAGCGGGACAGGGGGTATACAATGAGCAGTTCTTC. Protein product: CASSKAFRAGQGVYNEQFF.

The V gene is TRBV7-6, the J gene TRBJ2-1; D is perhaps TRBD2 (7 bases). Per germline, CDR1 SGHVS and CDR2 FNYEAQ. The CDR3 length is 16 residues. Trimming shortened V by 1 base and J by 9 bases, and 19 bases separated the two germline ends. Written as DNA, the CDR3 is TGTGCCAGCAGCTTAGATTGGGGGGGCGAACGGGCTGAGCAGTTCTTC. Translated: CASSLDWGGERAEQFF.

This clone was seen only once. The chain uses TRBV11-2 and TRBJ2-5; D possibly corresponds to TRBD2 (7 bases). The J call may be wrong; the DNA end is better matched by TRBJ2-7. The CDR3 is 14 residues long. In germline, CDR1 is SGHAT, CDR2 FQNNGV. CDR3: CASSPGTGGNEQYF. The CDR3 nucleotides are TGTGCCAGCAGCCCCGGGACGGGGGGCAACGAGCAGTACTTC.

The V call is TRBV5-4, the J call TRBJ2-5; the match to TRBD2 covers 10 bases. V lost 3 bases to trimming and J lost 5 bases; unmatched junction nucleotides: 7. In germline, CDR1 is SGHNT, CDR2 YYREEE (reference sequence). This CDR3 is 15 amino acids long. The CDR3 region is CASSYSGGAGETQYF. In nucleotides, the CDR3 is TGTGCCAGCAGCTACAGCGGGGGGGCAGGGGAGACCCAGTACTTC.

This chain links TRBV9 with TRBJ2-5; TRBD1 aligns across 11 bases. The J segment lost 4 bases and the V segment lost 0 bases, leaving 5 bases of the junction unmatched. The germline CDR1 and CDR2 sequences are SGDLS and YYNGEE. CDR3 length equals 16 residues. CDR3 sequence (DNA): TGTGCCAGCAGCGTAGGGACAGGGGGCGGTGGAGAGACCCAGTACTTC. This codes for CASSVGTGGGGETQYF.

This clone was picked up a small number of times. CDR3 bases: TGTGCCAGCAGTTCCTTAGCGGGGGGCTTCGCCGAGCAGTACTTC. It yields the protein CASSSLAGGFAEQYF. The chain is built from TRBV27 and TRBJ2-5; 10 nucleotides agree with TRBD2. The assigned J gene may be wrong: the sequence end matches TRBJ2-7 better. This CDR3 comprises 15 residues. Germline V lookup: CDR1 MNHEY, CDR2 SMNVEV (reference sequence).

The chain employs TRBV7-9 and TRBJ2-3; maybe TRBD2 (6 bases). From germline, CDR1 is SEHNR and CDR2 FQNEAQ (reference sequence). V was pared by 1 base and J by 0 bases, with 8 bases between. The CDR3 has 15 residues. The CDR3 nucleotides read TGTGCCAGCAGCTTAGTGGGGGGAAGCACAGATACGCAGTATTTT. Residues: CASSLVGGSTDTQYF.

CDR3 region: CASMNIGGYEQYF. For the CDR3, the DNA is TGTGCCAGCATGAATATCGGAGGCTACGAGCAGTACTTC. The chain combines TRBV2 with TRBJ2-7; TRBD2 is a possible D gene (5 bases). The germline V and J ends were trimmed by 7 bases and 3 bases, with 13 bases remaining between them. The CDR3 loop spans 13 amino acids. CDR1 SNHLY and CDR2 FYNNEI come from the germline V gene.

CDR3 protein: CACPTGSGYTF. The CDR3 nucleotides read TGTGCCTGCCCGACAGGGTCTGGCTACACCTTC. The rearrangement links TRBV30 to TRBJ1-2, with TRBD1 matching over 7 bases. With V trimmed by 6 bases and J by 7 bases, 5 bases remained unmatched. CDR1 GTSNPN and CDR2 SVGIG come from the germline V gene (reference sequence). The CDR3 spans 11 residues.

To note about this clone: The junction does not match germline at one end; this may be a read error. Other nucleotide sequences in the sample specify the same CDR3. The chain links TRBV19 to TRBJ2-7; 11 bases align to TRBD1. Germline assignment: CDR1 LNHDA and CDR2 SQIVND (reference sequence). This CDR3 spans 15 amino acids. The CDR3 protein is CASKPGQGATYEQYF. DNA of the CDR3: TGTGCAAGTAAACCTGGACAGGGGGCGACCTACGAGCAGTACTTC.